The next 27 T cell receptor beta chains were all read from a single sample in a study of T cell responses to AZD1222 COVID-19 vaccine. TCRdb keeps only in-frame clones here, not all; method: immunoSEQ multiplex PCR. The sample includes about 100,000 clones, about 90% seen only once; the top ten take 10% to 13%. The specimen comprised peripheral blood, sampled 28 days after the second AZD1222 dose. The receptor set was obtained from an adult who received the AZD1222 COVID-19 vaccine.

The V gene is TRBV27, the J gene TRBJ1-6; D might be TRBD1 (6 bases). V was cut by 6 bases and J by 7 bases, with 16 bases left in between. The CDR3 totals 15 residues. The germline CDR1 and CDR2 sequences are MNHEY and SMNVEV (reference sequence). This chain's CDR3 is CASSKQGFQNSPLHF. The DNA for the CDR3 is TGTGCCAGCAGCAAACAGGGATTCCAGAATTCACCCCTCCACTTT.

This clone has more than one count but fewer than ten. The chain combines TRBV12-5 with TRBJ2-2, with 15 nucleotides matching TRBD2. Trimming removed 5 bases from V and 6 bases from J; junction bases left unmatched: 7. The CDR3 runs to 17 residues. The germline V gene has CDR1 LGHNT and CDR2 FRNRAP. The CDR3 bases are TGTGCTAGTGGTCCCGGGACTAGCGGGGGGCTGGCCGGGGAGCTGTTTTTT. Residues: CASGPGTSGGLAGELFF.

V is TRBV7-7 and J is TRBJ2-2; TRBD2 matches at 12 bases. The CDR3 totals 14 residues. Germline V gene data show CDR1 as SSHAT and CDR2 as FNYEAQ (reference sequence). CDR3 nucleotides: TGTGCTAGCCAGGGACTAGCGGGCACCGGGGAGCTGTTTTTT. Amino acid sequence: CASQGLAGTGELFF.

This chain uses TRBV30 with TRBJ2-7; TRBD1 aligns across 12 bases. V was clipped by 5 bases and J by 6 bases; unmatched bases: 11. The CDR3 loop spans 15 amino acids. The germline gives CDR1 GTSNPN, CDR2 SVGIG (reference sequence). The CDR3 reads CAWSELGDRGREQYF. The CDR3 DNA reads TGTGCCTGGTCCGAACTAGGGGACAGGGGGCGCGAGCAGTACTTC.

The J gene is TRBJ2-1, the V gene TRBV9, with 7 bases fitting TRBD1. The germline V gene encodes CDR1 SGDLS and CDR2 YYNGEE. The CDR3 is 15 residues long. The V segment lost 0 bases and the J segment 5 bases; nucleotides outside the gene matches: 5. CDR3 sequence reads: CASSVEGQQHNEQFF. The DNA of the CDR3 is TGTGCCAGCAGCGTAGAGGGACAGCAGCACAATGAGCAGTTCTTC.

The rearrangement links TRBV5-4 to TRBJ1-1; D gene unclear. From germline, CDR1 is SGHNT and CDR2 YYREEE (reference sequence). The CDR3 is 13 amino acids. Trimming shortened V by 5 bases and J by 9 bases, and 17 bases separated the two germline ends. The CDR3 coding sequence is TGTGCCAGCAGGACGTCGACGGAACCTAAAGCTTTCTTT. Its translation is CASRTSTEPKAFF.

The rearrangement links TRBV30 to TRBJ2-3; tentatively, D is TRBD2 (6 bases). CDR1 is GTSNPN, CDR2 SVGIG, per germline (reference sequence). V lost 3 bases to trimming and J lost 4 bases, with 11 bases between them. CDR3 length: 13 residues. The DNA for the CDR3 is TGTGCCTGGAGCCTAGCGATCGCAGATACGCAGTATTTT. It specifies CAWSLAIADTQYF.

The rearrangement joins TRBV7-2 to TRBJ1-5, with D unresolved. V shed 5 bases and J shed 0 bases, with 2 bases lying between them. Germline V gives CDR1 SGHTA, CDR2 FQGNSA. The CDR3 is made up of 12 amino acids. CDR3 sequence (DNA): TGTGCCAGCAGCGTTAGCAATCAGCCCCAGCATTTT. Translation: CASSVSNQPQHF.

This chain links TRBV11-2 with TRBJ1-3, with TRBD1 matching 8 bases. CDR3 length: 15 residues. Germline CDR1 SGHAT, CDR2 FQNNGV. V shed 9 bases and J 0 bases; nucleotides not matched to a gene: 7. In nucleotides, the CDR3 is TGTGCCAGTCGTCAGGGGGCCAGCTCTGGAAACACCATATATTTT. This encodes CASRQGASSGNTIYF.

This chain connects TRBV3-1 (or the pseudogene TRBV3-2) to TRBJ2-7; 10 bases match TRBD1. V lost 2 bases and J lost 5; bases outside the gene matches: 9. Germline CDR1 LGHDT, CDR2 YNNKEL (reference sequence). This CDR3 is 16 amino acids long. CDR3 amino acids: CASSQHDRGRPHEQYF. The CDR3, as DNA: TGTGCCAGCAGCCAACATGACAGGGGGCGGCCCCACGAGCAGTACTTC.

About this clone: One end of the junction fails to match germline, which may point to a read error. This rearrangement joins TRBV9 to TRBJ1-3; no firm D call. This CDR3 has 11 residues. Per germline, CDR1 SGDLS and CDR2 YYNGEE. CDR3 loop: CASSVGLAGTF. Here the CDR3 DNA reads TGTGCCAGCAGCGTAGGTCTGGCAGGTACTTTT.

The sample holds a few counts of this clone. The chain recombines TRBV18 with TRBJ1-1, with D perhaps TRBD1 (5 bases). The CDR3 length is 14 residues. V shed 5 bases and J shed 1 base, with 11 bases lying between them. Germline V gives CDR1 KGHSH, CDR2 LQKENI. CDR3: CASSFSDTNTEAFF. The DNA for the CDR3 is TGTGCCAGCTCATTTTCGGACACGAACACTGAAGCTTTCTTT. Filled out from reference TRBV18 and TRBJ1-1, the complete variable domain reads NAGVMQNPRHLVRRRGQEARLRCSPMKGHSHVYWYRQLPEEGLKFMVYLQKENIIDESGMPKERFSAEFPKEGPSILRIQQVVRGDSAAYFCASSFSDTNTEAFFGQGTRLTVV.

CDR3 protein: CASSSNVNTEAFF. Here the CDR3 DNA reads TGTGCCAGCAGTTCGAACGTGAACACTGAAGCTTTCTTT. The J gene is TRBJ1-1, the V gene TRBV12-3 or TRBV12-4; D ambiguous. The V gene lost 4 bases and the J gene lost 0 bases, with 6 bases spanning the gap. The CDR3 has 13 amino acids.

The CDR3 loop is CASSPRAWSGGLTDTQYF. DNA of the CDR3: TGTGCCAGCTCACCCCGAGCCTGGAGCGGGGGCCTCACAGATACGCAGTATTTT. The rearrangement links TRBV18 to TRBJ2-3; 8 positions match TRBD2. CDR3 size: 18 residues. J was trimmed by 2 bases and V by 3 bases; bases with no gene match: 13. CDR1 KGHSH and CDR2 LQKENI come from the germline V gene.

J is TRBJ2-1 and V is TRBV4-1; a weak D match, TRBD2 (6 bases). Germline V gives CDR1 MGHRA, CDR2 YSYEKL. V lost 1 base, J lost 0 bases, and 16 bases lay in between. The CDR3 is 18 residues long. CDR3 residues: CASSQGALGGSSYNEQFF. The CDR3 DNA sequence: TGCGCCAGCAGCCAAGGGGCCCTCGGGGGTAGCTCCTACAATGAGCAGTTCTTC.

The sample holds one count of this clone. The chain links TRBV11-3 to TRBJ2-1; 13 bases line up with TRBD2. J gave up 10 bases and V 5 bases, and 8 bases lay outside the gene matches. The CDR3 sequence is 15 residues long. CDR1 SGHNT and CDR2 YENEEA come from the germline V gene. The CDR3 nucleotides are TGTGCCAGCAGCCCAGGACTAGCGGGAGATTGGGAGCAGTTCTTC. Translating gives CASSPGLAGDWEQFF. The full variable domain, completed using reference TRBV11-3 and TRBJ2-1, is EAGVVQSPRYKIIEKKQPVAFWCNPISGHNTLYWYLQNLGQGPELLIRYENEEAVDDSQLPKDRFSAERLKGVDSTLKIQPAELGDSAVYLCASSPGLAGDWEQFFGPGTRLTVL.

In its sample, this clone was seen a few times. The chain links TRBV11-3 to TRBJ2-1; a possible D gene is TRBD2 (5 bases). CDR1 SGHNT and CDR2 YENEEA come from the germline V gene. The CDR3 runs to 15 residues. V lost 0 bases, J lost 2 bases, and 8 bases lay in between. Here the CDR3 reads CASSLDVGTYNEQFF. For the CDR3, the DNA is TGTGCCAGCAGCTTAGATGTCGGGACCTACAATGAGCAGTTCTTC.

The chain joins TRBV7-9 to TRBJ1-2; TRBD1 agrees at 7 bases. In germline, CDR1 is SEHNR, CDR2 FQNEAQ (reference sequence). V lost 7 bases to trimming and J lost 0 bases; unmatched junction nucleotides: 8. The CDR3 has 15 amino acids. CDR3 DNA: TGTGCCAGCACAGAACCGGGACAGTCTAACTATGGCTACACCTTC. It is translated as CASTEPGQSNYGYTF.

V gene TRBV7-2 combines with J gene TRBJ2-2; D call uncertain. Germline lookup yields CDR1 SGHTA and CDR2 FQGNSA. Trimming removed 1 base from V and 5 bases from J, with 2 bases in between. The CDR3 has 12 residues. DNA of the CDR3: TGTGCCAGCAGCTTAGATACCGGGGAGCTGTTTTTT. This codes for CASSLDTGELFF.

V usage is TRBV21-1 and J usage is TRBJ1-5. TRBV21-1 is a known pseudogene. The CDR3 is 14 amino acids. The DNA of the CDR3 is TGTGCCAGCAGCGCCAGGGAGAAGTACCAGCCCCAGCATTTT. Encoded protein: CASSAREKYQPQHF.

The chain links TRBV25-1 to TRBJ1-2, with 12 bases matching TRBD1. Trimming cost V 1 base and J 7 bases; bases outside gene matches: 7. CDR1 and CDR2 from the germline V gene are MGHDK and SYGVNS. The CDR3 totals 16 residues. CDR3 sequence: CASSELEGQGARGYTF. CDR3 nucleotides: TGTGCCAGCAGTGAATTGGAGGGACAGGGGGCTCGTGGCTACACCTTC.

The DNA for the CDR3 is TGTGCCTGGGGCGGGGGACTAGCGGGAGGAGGGGAGCAGTACTTC. Protein: CAWGGGLAGGGEQYF. The rearrangement joins TRBV30 to TRBJ2-7; 15 bases align to TRBD2. Trimming took 5 bases from V and 7 from J; bases not matched to a gene: 9. This CDR3 has 15 residues. The V gene's germline CDR1 is GTSNPN and CDR2 SVGIG (reference sequence).

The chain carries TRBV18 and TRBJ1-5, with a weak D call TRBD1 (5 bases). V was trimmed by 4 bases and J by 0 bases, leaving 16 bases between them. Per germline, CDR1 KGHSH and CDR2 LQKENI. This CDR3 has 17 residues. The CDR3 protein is CASSLIAGQGSNQPQHF. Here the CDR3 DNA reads TGTGCCAGCTCACTCATCGCAGGTCAGGGTAGCAATCAGCCCCAGCATTTT.

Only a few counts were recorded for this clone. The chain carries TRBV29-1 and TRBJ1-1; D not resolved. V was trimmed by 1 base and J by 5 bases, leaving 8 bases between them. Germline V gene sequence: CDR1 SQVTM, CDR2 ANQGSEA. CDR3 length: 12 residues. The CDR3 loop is CSVEAWGTEAFF. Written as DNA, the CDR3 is TGCAGCGTTGAAGCGTGGGGTACTGAAGCTTTCTTT.

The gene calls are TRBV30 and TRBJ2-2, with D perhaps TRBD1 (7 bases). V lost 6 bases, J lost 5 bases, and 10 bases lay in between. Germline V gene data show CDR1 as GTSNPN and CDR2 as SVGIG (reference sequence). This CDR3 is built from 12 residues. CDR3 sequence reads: CACQGGTGELFF. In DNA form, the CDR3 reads TGTGCCTGCCAGGGGGGAACCGGGGAGCTGTTTTTT.

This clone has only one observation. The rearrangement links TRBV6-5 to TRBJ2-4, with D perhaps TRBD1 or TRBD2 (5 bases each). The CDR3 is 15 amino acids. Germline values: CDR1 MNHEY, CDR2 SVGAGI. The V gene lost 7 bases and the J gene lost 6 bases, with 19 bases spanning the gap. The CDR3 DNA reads TGTGCCAGCACTAGGGACCCCCTGTGGGGAAACATTCAGTACTTC. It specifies CASTRDPLWGNIQYF.

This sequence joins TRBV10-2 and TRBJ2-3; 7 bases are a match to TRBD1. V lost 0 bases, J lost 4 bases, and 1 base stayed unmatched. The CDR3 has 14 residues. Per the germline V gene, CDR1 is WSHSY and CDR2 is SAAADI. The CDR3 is CASSESGGADTQYF. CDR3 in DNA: TGCGCCAGCAGTGAGTCAGGGGGCGCAGATACGCAGTATTTT.